These T cell receptor beta chains were read from a single sample in a study of cytomegalovirus exposure and HLA in healthy donors. Using immunoSEQ multiplex PCR, the repertoire was profiled, and TCRdb retains in-frame clones only, with some absent. Among 150,000 to 200,000 clones listed, around 82% were seen once. The sample comprised PBMCs. The receptors stem from a man aged 30-40 years in good health and CMV-seropositive. Each CDR3 is given with its conserved first and last residue. The D gene is left open where the match is weak. Size is stated for part of the rows, as once, few or many counts, or as a class when the clone is expanded.

d_gene: TRBD2
v_gene: TRBV28
j_gene: TRBJ2-3
abundance: -
CDR3nt: TGTGCCAGCAGCCGGACTAGCGGGGGGCTAGGAGATACGCAGTATTTT
CDR3aa: CASSRTSGGLGDTQYF

d_gene: TRBD2
v_gene: TRBV29-1
j_gene: TRBJ2-3
abundance: -
CDR3nt: TGCAGCGTCCTGAGGTCGACTAGCGGGAGAGTGGGGGGGACAGATACGCAGTATTTT
CDR3aa: CSVLRSTSGRVGGTDTQYF

d_gene: TRBD2
v_gene: TRBV4-1
j_gene: TRBJ2-1
abundance: -
CDR3nt: TGCGCCAGCAGCCAAGAGGCCGGGCGGAGCGGGAGGGCCGGGTTGCGGTTCTTC
CDR3aa: CASSQEAGRSGRAGLRFF

d_gene: TRBD1
v_gene: TRBV28
j_gene: TRBJ1-5
abundance: few
CDR3nt: TGTGCCAGCAGCCGGGACAGGGGAAGCAATCAGCCCCAGCATTTT
CDR3aa: CASSRDRGSNQPQHF

d_gene: TRBD1
v_gene: TRBV7-9
j_gene: TRBJ1-4
abundance: -
CDR3nt: TGTGCCAGCAGCCGATCAGGGGGATTTAATGAAAAACTGTTTTTT
CDR3aa: CASSRSGGFNEKLFF

d_gene: -
v_gene: TRBV5-1
j_gene: TRBJ1-5
abundance: -
CDR3nt: TGCGCCAGCAGCTTGGACACCTTCAATCAGCCCCAGCATTTT
CDR3aa: CASSLDTFNQPQHF

d_gene: TRBD1
v_gene: TRBV9
j_gene: TRBJ2-1
abundance: few
CDR3nt: TGTGCCAGCAGCGTAGAGGACAGGGGGCCCAATGAGCAGTTCTTC
CDR3aa: CASSVEDRGPNEQFF

d_gene: -
v_gene: TRBV5-1
j_gene: TRBJ1-1
abundance: -
CDR3nt: TGCGCCACAACACAGGGCCGCGGGAACACTGAAGCTTTCTTT
CDR3aa: CATTQGRGNTEAFF

d_gene: TRBD2
v_gene: TRBV30
j_gene: TRBJ2-5
abundance: -
CDR3nt: TGTGCCTGGAGTCGGCAGACTAGCGGGGCTGGAGAGACCCAGTACTTC
CDR3aa: CAWSRQTSGAGETQYF

d_gene: -
v_gene: TRBV14
j_gene: TRBJ2-1
abundance: -
CDR3nt: TGTGCCAGCAGCCAAGATGCTGGCCCCCCCTACAATGAGCAGTTCTTC
CDR3aa: CASSQDAGPPYNEQFF

d_gene: -
v_gene: TRBV18
j_gene: TRBJ2-2
abundance: -
CDR3nt: TGTGCCAGCTCACTCACACTTACAGATACCGGGGAGCTGTTTTTT
CDR3aa: CASSLTLTDTGELFF

d_gene: -
v_gene: TRBV6-5
j_gene: TRBJ1-5
abundance: -
CDR3nt: TGTGCCAGCCGGAGGGTAGGAGACAATCAGCCCCAGCATTTT
CDR3aa: CASRRVGDNQPQHF

d_gene: -
v_gene: TRBV6-5
j_gene: TRBJ2-4
abundance: -
CDR3nt: TGTGCCAGCAGGCAGGGGATGAATAAAAACATTCAGTACTTC
CDR3aa: CASRQGMNKNIQYF

d_gene: -
v_gene: TRBV19
j_gene: TRBJ1-1
abundance: -
CDR3nt: TGTGCCAGTACCCAAAGGGGCGGGGCGACCACTGAAGCTTTCTTT
CDR3aa: CASTQRGGATTEAFF

d_gene: TRBD1
v_gene: TRBV7-3
j_gene: TRBJ1-1
abundance: -
CDR3nt: TGTGCCAGCAGCTTATCAGGGGGCAACACTGAAGCTTTCTTT
CDR3aa: CASSLSGGNTEAFF

d_gene: TRBD1
v_gene: TRBV28
j_gene: TRBJ2-2
abundance: -
CDR3nt: TGTGCCAGCACCCCGGGACAGGGGGCCGGGGAGCTGTTTTTT
CDR3aa: CASTPGQGAGELFF

d_gene: -
v_gene: TRBV10-1
j_gene: TRBJ2-5
abundance: -
CDR3nt: TGCGCCAGCAGTGAGTCGGTTGCGGGGGCCATAGAGACCCAGTACTTC
CDR3aa: CASSESVAGAIETQYF

d_gene: -
v_gene: TRBV5-4
j_gene: TRBJ1-2
abundance: -
CDR3nt: TGTGCCAGCAGCTTGGGAGGAAATAGTTTTAACTATGGCTACACCTTC
CDR3aa: CASSLGGNSFNYGYTF

d_gene: TRBD1
v_gene: TRBV7-2
j_gene: TRBJ2-7
abundance: -
CDR3nt: TGTGCCAGCAGCTTAGACGGACAGGGAACCGAGCAGTACTTC
CDR3aa: CASSLDGQGTEQYF

d_gene: TRBD1
v_gene: TRBV10-1
j_gene: TRBJ2-2
abundance: -
CDR3nt: TGCGCCAGCAGTGAGTCGGGGGACAGGAACACCGGGGAGCTGTTTTTT
CDR3aa: CASSESGDRNTGELFF

d_gene: -
v_gene: TRBV28
j_gene: TRBJ2-7
abundance: few
CDR3nt: TGTGCCAGCAGTTCGGGATTCTACGAGCAGTACTTC
CDR3aa: CASSSGFYEQYF

d_gene: TRBD2
v_gene: TRBV10-3
j_gene: TRBJ2-5
abundance: -
CDR3nt: TGTGCCATCAGTGACCCATTAGCGGGGGCTACCCAAGAGACCCAGTACTTC
CDR3aa: CAISDPLAGATQETQYF

d_gene: -
v_gene: TRBV13
j_gene: TRBJ2-5
abundance: -
CDR3nt: TGTGCCAGCAGCCACAGGGAAAGGGGAGAGACCCAGTACTTC
CDR3aa: CASSHRERGETQYF

d_gene: TRBD1
v_gene: TRBV5-6
j_gene: TRBJ2-7
abundance: -
CDR3nt: TGTGCCAGCAGCGCGGATGGGACAGGGAGCTACGAGCAGTACTTC
CDR3aa: CASSADGTGSYEQYF

d_gene: TRBD1
v_gene: TRBV7-3
j_gene: TRBJ1-2
abundance: -
CDR3nt: TGTGCCAGCAGCTTAACGGGGGACAGCTATGGCTACACCTTC
CDR3aa: CASSLTGDSYGYTF

d_gene: TRBD1
v_gene: TRBV30
j_gene: TRBJ1-4
abundance: -
CDR3nt: TGTGCCTGGAGTAAACGCCAGGGACAGGCGGGTGAAAAACTGTTTTTT
CDR3aa: CAWSKRQGQAGEKLFF

d_gene: TRBD1
v_gene: TRBV10-1
j_gene: TRBJ1-1
abundance: -
CDR3nt: TGCGCCAGCAGTGAGGCGGGACAGGGCAAGACTGAAGCTTTCTTT
CDR3aa: CASSEAGQGKTEAFF

d_gene: -
v_gene: TRBV18
j_gene: TRBJ1-5
abundance: -
CDR3nt: TGTGCCAGCTCACTACGTCCCAGGGATCAGCCCCAGCATTTT
CDR3aa: CASSLRPRDQPQHF

d_gene: -
v_gene: TRBV27
j_gene: TRBJ1-5
abundance: -
CDR3nt: TGTGCCAGCAGTTTTAGGGGAAGCCAGCCCCAGCATTTT
CDR3aa: CASSFRGSQPQHF

d_gene: -
v_gene: TRBV5-5
j_gene: TRBJ2-2
abundance: -
CDR3nt: TGTGCCAGCAGTTGGGCCGCGGGCGCGTACACCGGGGAGCTGTTTTTT
CDR3aa: CASSWAAGAYTGELFF

d_gene: -
v_gene: TRBV15
j_gene: TRBJ2-7
abundance: once
CDR3nt: TGTGCCACCAGCAGAGGAGAGGGCCCCCGATCGGGCTACGAGCAGTACTTC
CDR3aa: CATSRGEGPRSGYEQYF

d_gene: TRBD2
v_gene: TRBV7-2
j_gene: TRBJ2-3
abundance: -
CDR3nt: TGTGCCAGCAGCTTAGATGGGCTAGCGGGACGCACAGATACGCAGTATTTT
CDR3aa: CASSLDGLAGRTDTQYF

d_gene: -
v_gene: TRBV27
j_gene: TRBJ1-1
abundance: -
CDR3nt: TGTGCCAGCAGGGATCGGAGGGGTATGAACACTGAAGCTTTCTTT
CDR3aa: CASRDRRGMNTEAFF

d_gene: -
v_gene: TRBV5-1
j_gene: TRBJ2-2
abundance: -
CDR3nt: TGCGCCAGCAGCCTCCGTAACACCGGGGAGCTGTTTTTT
CDR3aa: CASSLRNTGELFF

d_gene: TRBD1
v_gene: TRBV5-8
j_gene: TRBJ2-1
abundance: -
CDR3nt: TGTGCCAGCAGCTTGGGGTTTGGGACAGAGGATGAGCAGTTCTTC
CDR3aa: CASSLGFGTEDEQFF

d_gene: TRBD1
v_gene: TRBV5-5
j_gene: TRBJ2-5
abundance: -
CDR3nt: TGTGCCAGCGGACGACAGGGATCGTACCAAGAGACCCAGTACTTC
CDR3aa: CASGRQGSYQETQYF

d_gene: TRBD1
v_gene: TRBV6-5
j_gene: TRBJ2-7
abundance: -
CDR3nt: TGTGCCAGCGGCAGACAGGGGACCTACGAGCAGTACTTC
CDR3aa: CASGRQGTYEQYF

d_gene: -
v_gene: TRBV19
j_gene: TRBJ2-7
abundance: -
CDR3nt: TGTGCCAGTAGTATGCGGCCTTCCTACGAGCAGTACTTC
CDR3aa: CASSMRPSYEQYF

d_gene: TRBD1
v_gene: TRBV28
j_gene: TRBJ1-2
abundance: few
CDR3nt: TGTGCCAGCAGCCTCGGACAGGAGAGCTATGGCTACACCTTC
CDR3aa: CASSLGQESYGYTF

d_gene: -
v_gene: TRBV29-1
j_gene: TRBJ2-1
abundance: -
CDR3nt: TGCAGCGTTGAAGTAGGGCTCGGGGTAGCGAGTAAGTTCTTC
CDR3aa: CSVEVGLGVASKFF

d_gene: -
v_gene: TRBV6-1
j_gene: TRBJ2-3
abundance: -
CDR3nt: TGTGCCAGCAGCCAGGGGCAGGCGACAGATACGCAGTATTTT
CDR3aa: CASSQGQATDTQYF

d_gene: -
v_gene: TRBV5-4
j_gene: TRBJ1-1
abundance: -
CDR3nt: TGTGCCAGCAGCCCAGACTCTCGCCCCGGTGAAGCTTTCTTT
CDR3aa: CASSPDSRPGEAFF

d_gene: -
v_gene: TRBV28
j_gene: TRBJ1-4
abundance: -
CDR3nt: TGTGCCAGCAGTTTAGAACCTCCGGGGGTCGATGAAAAACTGTTTTTT
CDR3aa: CASSLEPPGVDEKLFF

d_gene: -
v_gene: TRBV9
j_gene: TRBJ1-1
abundance: few
CDR3nt: TGTGCCAGCACCTTAGTCATGAACACTGAAGCTTTCTTT
CDR3aa: CASTLVMNTEAFF

d_gene: -
v_gene: TRBV5-1
j_gene: TRBJ2-2
abundance: -
CDR3nt: TGCGCCAGCAGCTTGCCCGCGACCGGGGAGCTGTTTTTT
CDR3aa: CASSLPATGELFF

d_gene: -
v_gene: TRBV19
j_gene: TRBJ2-7
abundance: -
CDR3nt: TGTGCCAGTAGTATAGATCTTCTGGGAGGATACGAGCAGTACTTC
CDR3aa: CASSIDLLGGYEQYF

d_gene: TRBD1
v_gene: TRBV13
j_gene: TRBJ2-7
abundance: -
CDR3nt: TGTGCCAGCAGCGACGGACAGGGGAGGCACGAGCAGTACTTC
CDR3aa: CASSDGQGRHEQYF

d_gene: -
v_gene: TRBV5-4
j_gene: TRBJ2-7
abundance: -
CDR3nt: TGTGCCAGCACCCGTTCCTACGAGCAGTACTTC
CDR3aa: CASTRSYEQYF

d_gene: -
v_gene: TRBV4-1
j_gene: TRBJ1-5
abundance: -
CDR3nt: TGCGCCAGCAGCCAACTCTCAGGGAAAGATCAGCCCCAGCATTTT
CDR3aa: CASSQLSGKDQPQHF